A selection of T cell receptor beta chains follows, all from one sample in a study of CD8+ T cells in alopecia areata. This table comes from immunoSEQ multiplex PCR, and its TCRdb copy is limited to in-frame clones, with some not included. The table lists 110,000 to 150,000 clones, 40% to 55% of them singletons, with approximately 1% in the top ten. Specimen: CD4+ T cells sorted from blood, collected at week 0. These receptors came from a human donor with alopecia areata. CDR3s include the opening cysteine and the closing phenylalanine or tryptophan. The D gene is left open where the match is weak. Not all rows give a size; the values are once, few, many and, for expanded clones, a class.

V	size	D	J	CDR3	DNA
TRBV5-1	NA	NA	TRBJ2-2	CASSLAGEHTGELFF	TGCGCCAGCAGCTTGGCCGGGGAACACACCGGGGAGCTGTTTTTT
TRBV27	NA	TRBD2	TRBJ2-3	CASSRREASGTDTQYF	TGTGCCAGCAGTCGCCGGGAGGCTAGCGGCACAGATACGCAGTATTTT
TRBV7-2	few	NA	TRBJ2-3	CASSLGTATDTQYF	TGTGCCAGCAGCTTAGGGACCGCGACAGATACGCAGTATTTT
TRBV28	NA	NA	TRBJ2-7	CASSPPDYEQYF	TGTGCCAGCAGTCCACCCGACTACGAGCAGTACTTC
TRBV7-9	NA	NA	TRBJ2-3	CASSSPRTDTQYF	TGTGCCAGCAGCAGCCCTCGGACAGATACGCAGTATTTT
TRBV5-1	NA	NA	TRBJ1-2	CASSLVGGPEGYTF	TGCGCCAGCAGCTTGGTCGGGGGGCCGGAGGGCTACACCTTC
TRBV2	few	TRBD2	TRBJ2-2	CASRWTSGATVTGELFF	TGTGCCAGCAGATGGACTAGCGGGGCCACGGTCACCGGGGAGCTGTTTTTT
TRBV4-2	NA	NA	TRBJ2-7	CASSQDRRHYEQYF	TGTGCCAGCAGCCAAGATAGGCGTCACTACGAGCAGTACTTC
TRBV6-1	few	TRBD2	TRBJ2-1	CASSARLAGTSYNEQFF	TGTGCCAGCAGTGCCAGACTAGCGGGAACCTCCTACAATGAGCAGTTCTTC
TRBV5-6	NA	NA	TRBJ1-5	CASSLTYSNQPQHF	TGTGCCAGCAGCTTAACTTATAGCAATCAGCCCCAGCATTTT
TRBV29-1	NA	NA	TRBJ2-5	CSVEMETQYF	TGCAGCGTTGAGATGGAGACCCAGTACTTC
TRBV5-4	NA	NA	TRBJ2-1	CASRAGSREWDEQFF	TGTGCCAGCAGGGCCGGTTCCAGGGAATGGGATGAGCAGTTCTTC
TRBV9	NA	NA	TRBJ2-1	CASSVSDEQFF	TGTGCCAGCAGCGTAAGCGATGAGCAGTTCTTC
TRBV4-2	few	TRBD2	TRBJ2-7	CASSPSGGARKYF	TGTGCCAGCAGCCCCAGCGGGGGAGCAAGGAAGTACTTC
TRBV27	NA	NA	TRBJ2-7	CASSPNSPDSYEQYF	TGTGCCAGCAGTCCGAACTCTCCGGACTCCTACGAGCAGTACTTC
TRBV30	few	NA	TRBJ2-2	CAFSSWGPTGELFF	TGTGCCTTTTCGTCCTGGGGGCCGACCGGGGAGCTGTTTTTT
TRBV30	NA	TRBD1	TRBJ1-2	CAWSVHRGNYGYTF	TGTGCCTGGAGTGTACACAGGGGGAACTATGGCTACACCTTC
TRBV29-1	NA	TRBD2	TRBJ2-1	CSVEETSGRAVLNEQFF	TGCAGCGTTGAGGAGACTAGCGGGAGGGCCGTCCTCAATGAGCAGTTCTTC
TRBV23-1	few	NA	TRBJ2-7	CASSQLGYEQYF	TGCGCCAGCAGTCAACTCGGCTACGAGCAGTACTTC
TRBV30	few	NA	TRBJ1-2	CALNADYGYTF	TGTGCCTTAAATGCGGACTATGGCTACACCTTC
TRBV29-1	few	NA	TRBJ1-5	CSVGEQGQQPQHF	TGCAGCGTTGGAGAGCAGGGCCAGCAGCCCCAGCATTTT
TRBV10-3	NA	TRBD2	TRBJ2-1	CAITRTSGGVNEQFF	TGTGCCATCACCAGGACATCGGGAGGGGTCAATGAGCAGTTCTTC
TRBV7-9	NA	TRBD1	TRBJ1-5	CASSLGGTGNNQPQHF	TGTGCCAGCAGCTTGGGAGGGACAGGGAACAATCAGCCCCAGCATTTT
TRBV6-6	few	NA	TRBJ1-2	CASSYGLGYTF	TGTGCCAGCAGTTACGGCCTCGGCTACACCTTC
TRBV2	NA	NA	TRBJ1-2	CASADTRGLPYGYTF	TGTGCCAGCGCCGATACGAGGGGACTGCCCTATGGCTACACCTTC
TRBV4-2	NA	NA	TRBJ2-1	CASSQDTGADEQFF	TGTGCCAGCAGCCAAGATACGGGGGCTGATGAACAGTTCTTC
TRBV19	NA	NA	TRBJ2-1	CASSATGYNEQFF	TGTGCCAGTAGTGCTACTGGCTACAATGAGCAGTTCTTC
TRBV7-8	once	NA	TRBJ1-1	CASSLLRGRNTEAFF	TGTGCCAGCAGCTTATTGCGGGGACGGAACACTGAAGCTTTCTTT
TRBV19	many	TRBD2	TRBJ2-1	CATLSGRLGDEQFF	TGTGCCACCCTTAGCGGGAGGTTAGGGGATGAGCAGTTCTTC
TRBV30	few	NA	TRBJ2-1	CAWSGLARGDYNEQFF	TGTGCCTGGAGTGGGTTGGCCAGGGGAGATTATAATGAGCAGTTCTTC
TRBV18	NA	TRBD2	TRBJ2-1	CASSGLAGGNNEQFF	TGTGCCAGCTCAGGACTAGCGGGAGGAAACAATGAGCAGTTCTTC
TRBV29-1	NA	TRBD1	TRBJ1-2	CSEDRVHGYTF	TGCAGCGAAGACAGGGTACATGGCTACACCTTC
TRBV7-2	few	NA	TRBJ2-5	CASSPRASQETQYF	TGTGCCAGCAGCCCACGGGCTAGCCAAGAGACCCAGTACTTC
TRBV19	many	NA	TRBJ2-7	CASSMVDRIAEQYF	TGTGCCAGTAGTATGGTTGACAGGATAGCCGAGCAGTACTTC
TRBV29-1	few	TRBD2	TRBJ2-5	CSVALAGLTQETQYF	TGCAGCGTAGCACTAGCGGGACTAACACAAGAGACCCAGTACTTC